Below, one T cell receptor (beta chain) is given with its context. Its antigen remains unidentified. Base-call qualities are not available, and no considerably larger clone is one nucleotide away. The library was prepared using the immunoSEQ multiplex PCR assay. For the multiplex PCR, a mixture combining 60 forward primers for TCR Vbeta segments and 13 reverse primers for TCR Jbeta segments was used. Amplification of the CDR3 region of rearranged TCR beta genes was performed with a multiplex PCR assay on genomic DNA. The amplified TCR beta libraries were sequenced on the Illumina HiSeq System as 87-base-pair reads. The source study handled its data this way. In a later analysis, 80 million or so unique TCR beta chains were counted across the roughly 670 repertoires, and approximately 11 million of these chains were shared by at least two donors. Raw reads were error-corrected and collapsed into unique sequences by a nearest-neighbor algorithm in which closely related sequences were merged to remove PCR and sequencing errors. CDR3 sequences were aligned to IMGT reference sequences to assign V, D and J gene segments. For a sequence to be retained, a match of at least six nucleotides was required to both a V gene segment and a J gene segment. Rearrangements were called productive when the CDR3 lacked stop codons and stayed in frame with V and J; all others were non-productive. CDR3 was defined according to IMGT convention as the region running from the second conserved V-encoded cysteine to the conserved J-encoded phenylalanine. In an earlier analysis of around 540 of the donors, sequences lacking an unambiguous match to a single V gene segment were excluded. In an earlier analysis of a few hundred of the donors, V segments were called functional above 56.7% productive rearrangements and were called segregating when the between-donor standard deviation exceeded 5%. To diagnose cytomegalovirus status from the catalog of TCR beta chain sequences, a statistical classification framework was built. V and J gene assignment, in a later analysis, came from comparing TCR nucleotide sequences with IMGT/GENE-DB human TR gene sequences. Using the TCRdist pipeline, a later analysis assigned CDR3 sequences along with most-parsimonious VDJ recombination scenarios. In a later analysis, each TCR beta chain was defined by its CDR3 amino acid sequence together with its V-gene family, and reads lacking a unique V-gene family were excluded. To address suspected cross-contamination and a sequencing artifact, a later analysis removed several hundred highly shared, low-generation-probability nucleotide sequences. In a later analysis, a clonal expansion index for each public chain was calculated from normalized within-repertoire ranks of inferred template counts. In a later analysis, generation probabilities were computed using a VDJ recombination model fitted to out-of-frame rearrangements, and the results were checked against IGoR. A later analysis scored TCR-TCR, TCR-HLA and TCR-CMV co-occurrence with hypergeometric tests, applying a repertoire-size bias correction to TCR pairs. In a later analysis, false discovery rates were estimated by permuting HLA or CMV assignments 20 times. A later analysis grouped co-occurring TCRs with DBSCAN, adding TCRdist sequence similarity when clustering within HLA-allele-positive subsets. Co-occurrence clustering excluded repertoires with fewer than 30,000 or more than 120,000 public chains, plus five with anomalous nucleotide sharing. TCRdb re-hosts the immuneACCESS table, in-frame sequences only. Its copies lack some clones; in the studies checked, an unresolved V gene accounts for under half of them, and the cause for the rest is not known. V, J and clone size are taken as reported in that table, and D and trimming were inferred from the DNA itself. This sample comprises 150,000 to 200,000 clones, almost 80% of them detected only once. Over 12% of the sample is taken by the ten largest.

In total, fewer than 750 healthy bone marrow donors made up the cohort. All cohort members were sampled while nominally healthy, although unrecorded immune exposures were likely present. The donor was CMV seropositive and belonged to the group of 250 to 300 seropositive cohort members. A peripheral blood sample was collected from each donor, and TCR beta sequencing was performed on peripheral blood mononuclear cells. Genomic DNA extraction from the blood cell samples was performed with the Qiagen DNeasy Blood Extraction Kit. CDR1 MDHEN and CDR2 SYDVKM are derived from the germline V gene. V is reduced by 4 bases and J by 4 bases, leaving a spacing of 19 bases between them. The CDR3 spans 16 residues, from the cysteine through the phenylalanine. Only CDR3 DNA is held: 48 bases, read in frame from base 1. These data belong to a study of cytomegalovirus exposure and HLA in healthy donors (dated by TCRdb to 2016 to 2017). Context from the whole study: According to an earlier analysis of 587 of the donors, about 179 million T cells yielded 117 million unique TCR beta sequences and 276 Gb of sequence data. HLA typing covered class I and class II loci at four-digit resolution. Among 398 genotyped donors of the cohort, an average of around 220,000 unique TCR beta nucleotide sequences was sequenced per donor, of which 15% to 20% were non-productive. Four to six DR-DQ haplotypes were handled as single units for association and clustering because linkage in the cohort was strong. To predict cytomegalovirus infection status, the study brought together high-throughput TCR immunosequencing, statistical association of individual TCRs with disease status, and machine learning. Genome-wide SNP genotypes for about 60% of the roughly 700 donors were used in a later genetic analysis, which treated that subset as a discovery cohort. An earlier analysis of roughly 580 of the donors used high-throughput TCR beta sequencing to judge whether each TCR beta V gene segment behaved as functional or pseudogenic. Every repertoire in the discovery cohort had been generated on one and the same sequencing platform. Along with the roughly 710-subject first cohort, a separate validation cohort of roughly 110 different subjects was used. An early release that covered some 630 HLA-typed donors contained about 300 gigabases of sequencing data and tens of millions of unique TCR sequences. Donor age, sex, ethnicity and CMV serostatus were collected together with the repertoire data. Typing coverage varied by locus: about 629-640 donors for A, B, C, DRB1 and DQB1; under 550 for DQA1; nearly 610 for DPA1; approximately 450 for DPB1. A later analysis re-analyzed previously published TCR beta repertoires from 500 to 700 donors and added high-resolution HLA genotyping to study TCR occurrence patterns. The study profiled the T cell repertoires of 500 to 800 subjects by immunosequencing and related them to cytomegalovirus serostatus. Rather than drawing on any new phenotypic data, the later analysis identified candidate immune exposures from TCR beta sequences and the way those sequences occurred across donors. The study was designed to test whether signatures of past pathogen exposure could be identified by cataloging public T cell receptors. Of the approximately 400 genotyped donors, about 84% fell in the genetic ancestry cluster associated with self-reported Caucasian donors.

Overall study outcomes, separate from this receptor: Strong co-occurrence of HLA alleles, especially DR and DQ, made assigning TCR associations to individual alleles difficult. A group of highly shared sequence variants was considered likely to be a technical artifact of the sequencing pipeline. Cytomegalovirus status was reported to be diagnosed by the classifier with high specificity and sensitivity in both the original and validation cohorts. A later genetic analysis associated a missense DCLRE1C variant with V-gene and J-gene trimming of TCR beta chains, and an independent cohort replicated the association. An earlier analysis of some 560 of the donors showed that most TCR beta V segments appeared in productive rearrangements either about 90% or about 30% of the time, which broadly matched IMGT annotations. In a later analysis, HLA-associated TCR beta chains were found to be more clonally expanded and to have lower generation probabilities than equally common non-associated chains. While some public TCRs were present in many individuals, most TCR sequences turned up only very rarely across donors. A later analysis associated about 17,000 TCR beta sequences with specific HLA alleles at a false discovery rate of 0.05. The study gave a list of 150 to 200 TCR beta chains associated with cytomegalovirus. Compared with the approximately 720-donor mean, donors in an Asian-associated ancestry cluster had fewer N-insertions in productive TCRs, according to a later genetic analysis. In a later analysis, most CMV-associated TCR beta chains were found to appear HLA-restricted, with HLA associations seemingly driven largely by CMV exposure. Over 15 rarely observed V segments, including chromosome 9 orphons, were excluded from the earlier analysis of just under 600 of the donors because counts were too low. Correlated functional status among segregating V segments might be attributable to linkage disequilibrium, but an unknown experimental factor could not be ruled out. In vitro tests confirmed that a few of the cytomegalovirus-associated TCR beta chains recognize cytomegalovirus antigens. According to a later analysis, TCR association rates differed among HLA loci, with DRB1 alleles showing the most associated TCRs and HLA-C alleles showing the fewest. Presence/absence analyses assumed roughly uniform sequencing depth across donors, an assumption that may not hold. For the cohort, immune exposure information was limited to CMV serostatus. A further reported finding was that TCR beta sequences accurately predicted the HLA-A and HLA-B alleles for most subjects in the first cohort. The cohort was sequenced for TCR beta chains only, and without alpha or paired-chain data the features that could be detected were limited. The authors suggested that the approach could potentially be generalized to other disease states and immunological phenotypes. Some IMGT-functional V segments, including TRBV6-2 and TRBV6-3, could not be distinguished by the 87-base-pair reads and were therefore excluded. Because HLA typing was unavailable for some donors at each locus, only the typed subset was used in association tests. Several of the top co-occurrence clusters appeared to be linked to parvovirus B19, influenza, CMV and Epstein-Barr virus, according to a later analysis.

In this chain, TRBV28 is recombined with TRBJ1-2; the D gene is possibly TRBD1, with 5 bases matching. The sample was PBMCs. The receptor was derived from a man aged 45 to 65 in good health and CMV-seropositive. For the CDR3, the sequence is CASSSYTPYRPYGYTF. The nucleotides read TGTGCCAGCAGTTCCTACACCCCCTACAGGCCCTATGGCTACACCTTC.